These 12 T cell receptor beta chains came from one sample sequenced in a study of blood T cell repertoires in COVID-19 (dated by TCRdb to 2020 to 2021). The library was made by the immunoSEQ multiplex PCR assay. This is the immuneACCESS table as TCRdb keeps it, with only in-frame sequences that have V and J called. A part of the clones is gone; compared with another copy, unresolved V genes explain less than half, and the rest is unexplained. This sample has some 130,000 clones in its table, and about 90% of those were observed once. The top ten clones comprise about 2.5% of the sample. Material: peripheral blood. Source of these receptors: a man aged 45 to 65 with active COVID-19.

The chain joins TRBV29-1 to TRBJ1-1; no clear D gene. This CDR3 has 12 residues. Germline V lookup: CDR1 SQVTM, CDR2 ANQGSEA. V lost 6 bases to trimming and J lost 7 bases, with 15 bases between them. This CDR3 reads CSVEGRSIEAFF. The CDR3 DNA is TGCAGCGTCGAGGGCAGGTCCATTGAAGCTTTCTTT.

The genes are TRBV25-1 and TRBJ1-3; D possibly corresponds to TRBD1 (5 bases). Trimming took off 3 bases at V and 3 bases at J, with 12 bases between the two ends. The CDR3 sequence is 15 residues long. CDR1 is MGHDK, CDR2 SYGVNS, per germline. CDR3 DNA: TGTGCCAGCAGTGAGAGGAAGGGGTTTGGAAACACCATATATTTT. Translation gives CASSERKGFGNTIYF. Together with reference TRBV25-1 and TRBJ1-3, the CDR3 gives the full variable domain: EADIYQTPRYLVIGTGKKITLECSQTMGHDKMYWYQQDPGMELHLIHYSYGVNSTEKGDLSSESTVSRIRTEHFPLTLESARPSHTSQYLCASSERKGFGNTIYFGEGSWLTVV.

The chain combines TRBV24-1 with TRBJ2-2; 7 bases fit TRBD1. V gave up 2 bases and J gave up 4 bases; unmatched junction bases: 6. Germline CDR1 and CDR2: KGHDR and SFDVKD. This CDR3 spans 16 amino acids. The CDR3 region is CATSDSNRGFTGELFF. In nucleotides, the CDR3 is TGTGCCACCAGTGATTCAAACAGGGGATTCACCGGGGAGCTGTTTTTT.

The chain carries TRBV3-1 (or the pseudogene TRBV3-2) and TRBJ1-2; 8 bases align to TRBD1. V was clipped by 4 bases and J by 0 bases; unmatched bases: 4. The CDR3 loop spans 15 amino acids. Germline V CDR1 and CDR2: LGHDT, YNNKEL (reference sequence). Written as DNA, the CDR3 is TGTGCCAGCAGCCTAGGACAGGGAGCTAACTATGGCTACACCTTC. Translating it yields CASSLGQGANYGYTF.

This clone has just a few counts. The J gene is TRBJ2-7, the V gene TRBV2; possible D gene TRBD2, 7 bases. The CDR3 sequence is 12 residues long. V shed 10 bases and J shed 5 bases, with 15 bases lying between them. The V gene's germline CDR1 is SNHLY and CDR2 FYNNEI. The CDR3: CAKRGGPNEQYF. The CDR3 nucleotides read TGTGCCAAGAGGGGGGGGCCCAACGAGCAGTACTTC.

The chain recombines TRBV6-6 with TRBJ1-4; 12 bases match TRBD1. This CDR3 is built from 16 residues. The junction had 7 bases not matched to a gene; V was cut back by 5 bases and J by 6 bases. Germline CDR1 MNHNY, CDR2 SVGAGI (reference sequence). The CDR3 DNA reads as TGTGCCAGCAGTGGGGGGACAGGGGGCGTTCATGAAAAACTGTTTTTT. The encoded protein is CASSGGTGGVHEKLFF.

The CDR3 DNA reads TGTGCCATCAGTGGCAGTGGAGGTGGAAACACCATATATTTT. Protein sequence: CAISGSGGGNTIYF. The V gene is TRBV10-3, the J gene TRBJ1-3; D not resolved. This CDR3 has 14 residues. V lost 4 bases and J lost 3, with 10 bases in between. Germline CDR1 ENHRY, CDR2 SYGVKD.

The J gene is TRBJ1-1, the V gene TRBV6-6; TRBD1 agrees at 7 bases. The CDR3 is 14 amino acids. The germline CDR1 and CDR2 sequences are MNHNY and SVGAGI (reference sequence). V dropped 7 bases and J dropped 0; count of bases not matched to a gene: 5. DNA of the CDR3: TGTGCCAGCAACAAGGGACAGCTGAACACTGAAGCTTTCTTT. It translates to CASNKGQLNTEAFF.

This rearrangement joins TRBV25-1 to TRBJ1-5; D is undetermined. V gave up 4 bases and J gave up 1 base, with 11 bases separating them. The CDR3 totals 15 residues. The germline V gene encodes CDR1 MGHDK and CDR2 SYGVNS. CDR3 sequence reads: CASSAAGGSNQPQHF. For the CDR3, the DNA is TGTGCCAGCAGTGCAGCGGGAGGGAGCAATCAGCCCCAGCATTTT.

The V gene is TRBV19, the J gene TRBJ1-6; 9 nucleotides agree with TRBD1. CDR1 and CDR2 from the germline V gene are LNHDA and SQIVND (reference sequence). Trimming took 5 bases from V and 9 from J; bases not matched to a gene: 5. CDR3 length equals 14 residues. CDR3 nucleotide sequence: TGTGCCAGTAGTGAGGACAGGGGAAGTTCACCCCTCCACTTT. Amino acid sequence: CASSEDRGSSPLHF.

For the CDR3, the DNA is TGTGCCAGCAGCCCGACAGTACTAATGAGGAAACTGTTTTTT. Translating gives CASSPTVLMRKLFF. The chain carries TRBV2 and TRBJ1-4; possible D gene TRBD1, 5 bases. The CDR3 sequence is 14 residues long. V lost 6 bases to trimming and J lost 11 bases, with 19 bases between them. The germline gives CDR1 SNHLY, CDR2 FYNNEI.

The chain recombines TRBV6-1 with TRBJ1-2; 7 nucleotides align to TRBD1. The length of the CDR3 is 13 residues. The trim removed 2 bases at V and 8 bases at J, leaving 5 bases unmatched. Germline V gene data show CDR1 as MNHNS and CDR2 as SASEGT. The CDR3, as DNA: TGTGCCAGCAGTGAAAAGACAGGGATAGGCTACACCTTC. Translating gives CASSEKTGIGYTF.